A selection of T cell receptor beta chains follows, all from one sample in a study of T cell responses to AZD1222 COVID-19 vaccine. Here immunoSEQ multiplex PCR was the method, and the copy in TCRdb shows in-frame clones only, minus some. The sample lists approximately 150,000 clones; 90% to 95% were seen once. The starting material was peripheral blood, obtained 28 days after the second AZD1222 dose. The receptors derive from an adult who received the AZD1222 COVID-19 vaccine. The CDR3 runs from the conserved cysteine through the conserved F or W. The D gene is left open where the match is weak. A clone size is listed for some rows: how often the clone was seen (once, few, many), or a class if it is expanded.

j_gene,abundance,d_gene,v_gene,CDR3aa,CDR3nt
TRBJ2-2,.,.,TRBV9,CASSVVGKDTGELFF,TGTGCCAGCAGCGTAGTAGGGAAGGACACCGGGGAGCTGTTTTTT
TRBJ1-4,.,TRBD1,TRBV10-3,CAISDGRTGGLGKLFF,TGTGCCATCAGTGATGGGAGGACAGGGGGATTGGGAAAACTGTTTTTT
TRBJ2-7,.,.,TRBV7-6,CASSLGGGSHYEQYF,TGTGCCAGCAGCTTAGGGGGTGGGAGTCACTACGAGCAGTACTTC
TRBJ2-7,.,.,TRBV4-3,CASSQRRSYEQYF,TGCGCCAGCAGCCAAAGAAGGTCCTACGAGCAGTACTTC
TRBJ1-2,.,TRBD1,TRBV27,CASRGDRAIWGGYTF,TGTGCCAGCAGAGGAGACAGGGCTATATGGGGTGGCTACACCTTC
TRBJ1-5,.,.,TRBV2,CASSDRRNQPQHF,TGTGCCAGCAGTGATAGGAGAAATCAGCCCCAGCATTTT
TRBJ1-5,.,TRBD1,TRBV18,CASSPGDRKNQPQHF,TGTGCCAGCTCACCGGGGGACAGGAAAAATCAGCCCCAGCATTTT
TRBJ2-3,.,.,TRBV9,CASSPTLDTQYF,TGTGCCAGCAGCCCCACTCTGGATACGCAGTATTTT
TRBJ1-1,once,.,TRBV15,CATTRGGAVNTEAFF,TGTGCCACCACCCGCGGCGGGGCGGTCAACACTGAAGCTTTCTTT
TRBJ2-7,.,TRBD1,TRBV7-9,CASSSDGQGHEQYF,TGTGCCAGCAGCTCGGATGGACAGGGCCACGAGCAGTACTTC
TRBJ1-2,once,.,TRBV4-1,CASSQFSTGYTF,TGCGCCAGCAGCCAGTTTTCAACTGGCTACACCTTC
TRBJ2-1,.,TRBD2,TRBV28,CASSLRTSGLYNEQFF,TGTGCCAGCAGTTTACGAACTAGCGGACTCTACAATGAGCAGTTCTTC
TRBJ2-1,.,.,TRBV18,CASSPLSYEQFF,TGTGCCAGCTCACCACTATCCTATGAGCAGTTCTTC
TRBJ2-7,.,TRBD2,TRBV2,CASARGTSGSPDEQYF,TGTGCCAGCGCGAGGGGGACTAGCGGGAGTCCCGACGAGCAGTACTTC
TRBJ1-1,.,.,TRBV27,CASSFGRESTEAFF,TGTGCCAGCTCCTTTGGCAGGGAGAGCACTGAAGCTTTCTTT
TRBJ2-1,.,.,TRBV24-1,CATSDLYEQFF,TGTGCCACCAGTGACCTCTATGAGCAGTTCTTC
TRBJ1-1,.,.,TRBV3-1/TRBV3-2,CASSQVYREDTEAFF,TGTGCCAGCAGCCAAGTCTACAGGGAAGACACTGAAGCTTTCTTT
TRBJ1-5,.,.,TRBV6-4,CASSEGSNQPQHF,TGTGCCAGCAGTGAAGGGAGCAATCAGCCCCAGCATTTT
TRBJ1-1,.,.,TRBV10-3,CAISDSLGYTEAFF,TGTGCCATCAGTGACTCCCTGGGGTACACTGAAGCTTTCTTT
TRBJ2-1,.,TRBD1,TRBV7-3,CASSEGTGGGEQFF,TGTGCCAGCAGCGAGGGGACAGGGGGCGGTGAGCAGTTCTTC
TRBJ1-1,.,.,TRBV2,CASSVSMNTEAFF,TGTGCCAGCAGTGTCAGTATGAACACTGAAGCTTTCTTT
TRBJ1-2,.,TRBD1,TRBV5-6,CATSYGDRVVLGYTF,TGTGCCACCTCATACGGGGACAGGGTCGTTTTGGGCTACACCTTC
TRBJ2-7,.,.,TRBV19,CASSNGALDPGASSYEQYF,TGTGCCAGTAGTAATGGGGCGTTGGATCCGGGAGCTAGCTCCTACGAGCAGTACTTC
TRBJ1-2,.,.,TRBV19,CASSSYEDRYYGYTF,TGTGCCAGTAGTAGCTACGAGGACCGCTACTATGGCTACACCTTC
TRBJ2-7,.,TRBD2,TRBV29-1,CSVRLAAYEQYF,TGCAGCGTTAGACTAGCGGCCTACGAGCAGTACTTC
TRBJ2-1,.,TRBD2,TRBV18,CASSSTGTSGRPSYNEQFF,TGTGCCAGCTCATCTACCGGGACTAGCGGGAGGCCCTCCTACAATGAGCAGTTCTTC
TRBJ2-1,.,TRBD1,TRBV6-2/TRBV6-3,CASSGQGARSEQFF,TGTGCCAGCAGCGGACAGGGGGCGCGGAGTGAGCAGTTCTTC
TRBJ1-6,once,.,TRBV20-1,CSASSGWGSPLHF,TGCAGTGCTAGTTCAGGGTGGGGATCACCCCTCCACTTT
TRBJ2-5,.,TRBD2,TRBV3-1/TRBV3-2,CASSPASGGLPQTQYF,TGTGCCAGCAGCCCGGCTAGCGGGGGCCTTCCGCAGACCCAGTACTTC
TRBJ2-1,.,.,TRBV6-6,CASSYTARSSYNEQFF,TGTGCCAGCAGTTATACGGCGCGGAGCTCCTACAATGAGCAGTTCTTC
TRBJ1-1,.,.,TRBV21-1,CASSRTLAAFF,TGTGCCAGCAGCAGGACCTTGGCAGCTTTCTTT
TRBJ1-5,.,.,TRBV19,CASSDPGLYQPQHF,TGTGCCAGTAGTGACCCGGGTCTTTATCAGCCCCAGCATTTT
TRBJ1-3,.,TRBD1,TRBV7-2,CASSLTRTGGRNTIYF,TGTGCCAGCAGCTTAACTCGGACAGGGGGGAGAAACACCATATATTTT
TRBJ2-7,.,.,TRBV5-1,CASSPVGGPEQYF,TGCGCCAGCAGCCCTGTGGGGGGCCCCGAGCAGTACTTC
TRBJ1-6,.,.,TRBV19,CASSMGGEVSPLHF,TGTGCCAGTAGTATGGGGGGGGAAGTTTCACCCCTCCACTTT
TRBJ1-2,.,.,TRBV6-1,CASSEGTAFRGYGYTF,TGTGCCAGCAGTGAAGGGACAGCCTTTCGGGGCTATGGCTACACCTTC
TRBJ2-1,.,TRBD1,TRBV27,CASSNRDRGGEQFF,TGTGCCAGCAGTAACCGGGACAGGGGTGGTGAGCAGTTCTTC
TRBJ2-1,.,TRBD2,TRBV16,CASSHPGLAGGDSYNEQFF,TGTGCCAGCAGCCACCCCGGACTAGCGGGGGGGGACTCCTACAATGAGCAGTTCTTC
TRBJ1-1,.,TRBD1,TRBV5-1,CASSFLTGNAEAFF,TGCGCCAGCAGCTTCCTGACAGGGAATGCTGAAGCTTTCTTT
TRBJ2-3,.,.,TRBV19,CASSIDRFTQYF,TGTGCCAGTAGTATAGATCGGTTTACGCAGTATTTT